This TCR beta chain originates from a study of beta chain features in type 1 diabetes. The entirety of the isolated RNA underwent reverse transcription, so expressed TCRB transcripts were sequenced. Assay: immunoSEQ multiplex PCR; the TCRdb copy retains only in-frame clones and omits some. The repertoire holds more than 85,000 clones, approximately 37% seen once, with approximately 0.065% in the top ten. This clone was observed a few times. This CDR3 has 14 residues. Deletions cut 5 bases from V and 2 bases from J, with 13 bases between. The germline V gene has CDR1 LNHDA and CDR2 SQIVND (reference sequence).

Source material: stem cell memory CD4+ T cells from blood. This sequence was found in a woman under 30 in good health. The chain has TRBV19 and TRBJ2-7, with D possibly TRBD1 on 5 matching bases. The CDR3 DNA reads as TGTGCCAGTAGTGTTGACAGCCACCCCTACGAGCAGTACTTC. This sequence encodes CASSVDSHPYEQYF.